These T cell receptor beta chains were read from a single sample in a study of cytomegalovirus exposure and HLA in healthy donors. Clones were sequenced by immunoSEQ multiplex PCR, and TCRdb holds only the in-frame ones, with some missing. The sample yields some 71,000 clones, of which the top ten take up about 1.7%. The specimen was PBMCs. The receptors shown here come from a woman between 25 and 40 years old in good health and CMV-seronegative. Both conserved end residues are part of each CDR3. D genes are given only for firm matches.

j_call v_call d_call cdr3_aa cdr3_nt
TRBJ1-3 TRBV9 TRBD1 CASSQGAPHSGNTIYF TGTGCCAGCAGCCAGGGGGCACCTCACTCTGGAAACACCATATATTTT
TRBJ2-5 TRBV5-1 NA CASSPDSQETQYF TGCGCCAGCAGCCCCGACAGCCAAGAGACCCAGTACTTC
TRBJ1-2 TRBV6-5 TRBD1 CACGVQQGAWGYTF TGTGCCTGCGGGGTCCAACAGGGGGCCTGGGGCTACACCTTC
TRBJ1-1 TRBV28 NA CASSVDSRTEAFF TGTGCCAGCAGTGTGGACAGTAGAACTGAAGCTTTCTTT
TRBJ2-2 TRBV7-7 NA CASSFGGAGELFF TGTGCTAGCAGCTTCGGGGGAGCCGGGGAGCTGTTTTTT
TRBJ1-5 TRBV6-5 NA CASSQEYGSNQPQHF TGTGCCAGCAGTCAAGAATACGGGAGCAATCAGCCCCAGCATTTT
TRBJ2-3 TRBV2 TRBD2 CASTTTSGGTDTQYF TGTGCCAGCACCACGACTAGCGGGGGTACAGATACGCAGTATTTT
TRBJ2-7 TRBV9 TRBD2 CASSALAGAYEQYF TGTGCCAGCAGCGCCCTAGCGGGTGCCTACGAGCAGTACTTC
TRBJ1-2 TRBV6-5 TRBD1 CASQKGTGTRYTF TGTGCCTCACAAAAGGGGACAGGGACTCGCTACACCTTC
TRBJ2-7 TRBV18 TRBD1 CASSPGTGIHEQYF TGTGCCAGCTCTCCCGGGACAGGGATACACGAGCAGTACTTC
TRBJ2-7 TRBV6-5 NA CASSQTGRPSYEQYF TGTGCCAGCAGTCAGACAGGGAGGCCGTCCTACGAGCAGTACTTC
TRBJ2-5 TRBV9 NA CASSEGGVETQYF TGTGCCAGCAGCGAGGGGGGGGTCGAGACCCAGTACTTC
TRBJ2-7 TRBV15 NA CATSGSNKVRGEQYF TGTGCCACCAGCGGGTCGAACAAGGTTCGGGGGGAGCAGTACTTC
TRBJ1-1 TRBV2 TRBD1 CASSRTGGTEAFF TGTGCCAGCAGTCGGACAGGGGGCACTGAAGCTTTCTTT
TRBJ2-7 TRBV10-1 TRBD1 CASSEGTGASYEQYF TGCGCCAGCAGTGAGGGGACAGGGGCGTCCTACGAGCAGTACTTC
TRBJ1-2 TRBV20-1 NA CSVDRPEGYTF TGCAGTGTTGACAGACCGGAAGGCTACACCTTC
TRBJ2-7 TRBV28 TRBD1 CASSSGTGRYEQYF TGTGCCAGCAGTTCGGGGACAGGGAGGTACGAGCAGTACTTC
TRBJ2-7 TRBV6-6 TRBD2 CASILTSGGLVQYF TGTGCCAGCATCCTGACTAGCGGGGGCCTCGTTCAGTACTTC
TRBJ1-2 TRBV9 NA CASSVSTGRTNYGYTF TGTGCCAGCAGCGTAAGTACAGGGCGAACCAACTATGGCTACACCTTC
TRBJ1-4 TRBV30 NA CAWSPKIYGQEKLFF TGTGCCTGGAGTCCCAAGATTTACGGACAAGAAAAACTGTTTTTT
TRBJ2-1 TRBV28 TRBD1 CASRTTGGRDEQFF TGTGCCTCCCGGACGACAGGGGGCAGGGATGAGCAGTTCTTC
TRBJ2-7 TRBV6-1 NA CASLGVRGSYEQYF TGTGCCAGCCTGGGTGTGCGAGGGTCCTACGAGCAGTACTTC
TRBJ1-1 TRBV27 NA CASSPERDAGVEAFF TGTGCCAGCAGTCCTGAGAGGGATGCGGGGGTCGAAGCTTTCTTT
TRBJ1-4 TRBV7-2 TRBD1 CASTLGGGGAGEKLFF TGTGCCAGCACACTAGGGGGCGGAGGGGCGGGTGAAAAACTGTTTTTT
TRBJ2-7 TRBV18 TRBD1 CASSPGQGVYEQYF TGTGCCAGCTCACCGGGGCAGGGGGTCTACGAGCAGTACTTC
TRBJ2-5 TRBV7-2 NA CASSLRAETQYF TGTGCCAGCAGCCTTAGAGCGGAGACCCAGTACTTC
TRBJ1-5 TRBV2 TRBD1 CASRIDRDQPQHF TGTGCCAGCAGGATAGACAGGGATCAGCCCCAGCATTTT
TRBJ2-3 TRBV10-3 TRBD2 CAIGGAGEADTQYF TGTGCCATCGGGGGAGCGGGAGAGGCAGATACGCAGTATTTT
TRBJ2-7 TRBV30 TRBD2 CAWSGDRAGSPSEQYF TGTGCCTGGAGTGGGGACCGAGCGGGAAGCCCCTCCGAGCAGTACTTC
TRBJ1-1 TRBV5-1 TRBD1 CASSYTYSGGQNTEAFF TGCGCCAGCAGCTATACATATTCAGGGGGCCAGAACACTGAAGCTTTCTTT
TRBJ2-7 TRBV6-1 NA CASSEGQPDLYEQYF TGTGCCAGCAGTGAAGGACAGCCCGACCTCTACGAGCAGTACTTC
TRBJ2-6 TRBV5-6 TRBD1 CASSQTGAGANVLTF TGTGCCAGCAGCCAAACAGGGGCTGGGGCCAACGTCCTGACTTTC
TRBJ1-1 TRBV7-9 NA CASSLAWVRGQLNTEAFF TGTGCCAGCAGCTTAGCGTGGGTCAGGGGCCAGCTAAACACTGAAGCTTTCTTT
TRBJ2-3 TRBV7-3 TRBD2 CASSPSGGRPDTQYF TGTGCCAGCAGCCCTAGCGGGGGGCGGCCAGATACGCAGTATTTT
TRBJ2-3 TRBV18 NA CASSPGRSTDTQYF TGTGCCAGCTCACCGGGGAGATCCACAGATACGCAGTATTTT
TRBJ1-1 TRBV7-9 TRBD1 CASSLPGQGALNTEAFF TGTGCCAGCAGCCTGCCGGGACAGGGGGCCCTGAACACTGAAGCTTTCTTT
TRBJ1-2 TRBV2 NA CASSEERLNYGYTF TGTGCCAGCAGTGAGGAGCGCCTTAACTATGGCTACACCTTC
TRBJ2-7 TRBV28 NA CASSSTPYVGGEQYF TGTGCCAGCAGTTCGACCCCCTATGTGGGAGGCGAGCAGTACTTC
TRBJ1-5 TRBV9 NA CASSVQGTNQPQHF TGTGCCAGCAGCGTACAGGGAACGAATCAGCCCCAGCATTTT
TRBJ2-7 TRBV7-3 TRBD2 CASSLTPGLAGSITGEQYF TGTGCCAGCAGCTTAACTCCAGGGCTAGCGGGATCCATAACCGGCGAGCAGTACTTC
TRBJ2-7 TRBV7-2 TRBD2 CASSLTAGEFYEQYF TGTGCCAGCAGCTTAACGGCGGGAGAGTTCTACGAGCAGTACTTC
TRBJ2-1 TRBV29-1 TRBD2 CSVGGVGRGSYNEQFF TGCAGCGTGGGTGGGGTAGGGAGGGGATCCTACAATGAGCAGTTCTTC
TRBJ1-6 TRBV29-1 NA CSVAVSSYNSPLHF TGCAGCGTTGCGGTCTCCTCCTATAATTCACCCCTCCACTTT
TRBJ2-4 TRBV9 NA CASSVASTSPIQYF TGTGCCAGCAGCGTAGCGAGCACTTCCCCCATTCAGTACTTC
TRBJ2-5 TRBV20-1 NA CSATGVQTQYF TGCAGTGCGACCGGGGTTCAGACCCAGTACTTC
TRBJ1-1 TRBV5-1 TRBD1 CASSTTPNRGPNTEAFF TGCGCCAGCAGCACCACCCCAAACAGGGGGCCGAACACTGAAGCTTTCTTT
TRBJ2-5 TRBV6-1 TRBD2 CASSEQAGGPETQYF TGTGCCAGCAGTGAACAAGCGGGGGGCCCAGAGACCCAGTACTTC
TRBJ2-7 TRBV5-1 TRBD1 CASSRDRGLDEQYF TGCGCCAGCAGTAGGGACAGGGGATTGGACGAGCAGTACTTC
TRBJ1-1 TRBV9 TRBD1 CASSPGTGSMNTEAFF TGTGCCAGCAGCCCCGGGACAGGAAGTATGAACACTGAAGCTTTCTTT
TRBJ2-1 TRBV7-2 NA CASSFPGLHNEQFF TGTGCCAGCAGCTTTCCGGGACTCCACAATGAGCAGTTCTTC
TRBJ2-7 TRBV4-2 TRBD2 CASSQDLASGSYEQYF TGTGCCAGCAGCCAAGATCTGGCTAGCGGTTCCTACGAGCAGTACTTC
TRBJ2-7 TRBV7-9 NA CASSLSGEQYF TGTGCCAGCAGCTTAAGCGGCGAGCAGTACTTC
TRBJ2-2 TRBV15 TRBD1 CATSRDHKGAAGELFF TGTGCCACCAGCAGAGATCATAAGGGGGCAGCCGGGGAGCTGTTTTTT
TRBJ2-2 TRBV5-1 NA CASSLVAGANTGELFF TGCGCCAGCAGCTTGGTAGCAGGGGCGAACACCGGGGAGCTGTTTTTT